The 31 T cell receptor beta chains presented below share a single source sample, sequenced in a study of cytomegalovirus exposure and HLA in healthy donors (dated by TCRdb to about 2017). The library was obtained by the immunoSEQ multiplex PCR assay. A mixture of 60 forward primers for TCR Vbeta segments and 13 reverse primers for TCR Jbeta segments was used in the multiplex PCR. This is the immuneACCESS table as TCRdb keeps it, with only in-frame sequences that have V and J called. A part of the clones is gone; compared with another copy, unresolved V genes explain less than half, and the rest is unexplained. In this sample the table shows 97,000 or so clones, approximately 77% of which occur a single time. The ten largest clonotypes hold 9.6% of the sample. The sample comprised PBMCs. The receptors derive from a male donor in good health and CMV-seropositive.

This clone was seen more than once but under ten times. V is TRBV5-6 and J is TRBJ2-1; TRBD2 is a possible D gene (5 bases). Germline V gene data show CDR1 as SGHDT and CDR2 as YYEEEE. V was cut by 4 bases and J by 6 bases, with 17 bases left in between. The CDR3 spans 15 residues. In nucleotides, the CDR3 is TGTGCCAGCAGCCCGAGGGTTGACCTCGGCAATGAGCAGTTCTTC. Its protein product is CASSPRVDLGNEQFF.

The chain uses TRBV7-3 and TRBJ2-1; a possible D gene is TRBD2 (6 bases). The V and J ends lost 4 bases and 5 bases respectively, with 9 bases between them. Per the germline V gene, CDR1 is SGHTA and CDR2 is FQGTGA. The CDR3 loop spans 13 amino acids. CDR3 residues: CASSSGLNNEQFF. CDR3 bases: TGTGCCAGCAGCTCGGGACTTAACAATGAGCAGTTCTTC.

This clone was seen just once. The genes are TRBV6-5 and TRBJ1-1; 7 nucleotides align to TRBD1. Germline-derived CDR1 and CDR2 are MNHEY and SVGAGI. This CDR3 has 15 residues. V trimming: 4 bases; J trimming: 2 bases; junction bases outside the gene matches: 7. The CDR3 bases are TGTGCCAGCAGTTTCTTCGACAGGGCTAACACTGAAGCTTTCTTT. This translates into CASSFFDRANTEAFF.

This CDR3 is CASSQQVARDTQYF. The CDR3 DNA reads TGCGCCAGCAGCCAGCAAGTAGCGAGAGATACGCAGTATTTT. The chain recombines TRBV4-3 with TRBJ2-3, with D possibly being TRBD2 (5 bases). The CDR3 length is 14 residues. V lost 3 bases and J 5 bases, leaving 12 bases between the germline ends. Germline assignment: CDR1 LGHNA and CDR2 YSLEER.

The chain uses TRBV13 and TRBJ2-7; the match to TRBD1 covers 10 bases. This CDR3 spans 17 amino acids. CDR1 PRHDT and CDR2 FYEKMQ come from the germline V gene (reference sequence). With 4 bases clipped from V and 3 bases from J, the junction kept 12 bases outside the gene matches. Here the CDR3 DNA reads TGTGCCAGCAGCTCGCGGGACAGGGGCCCCCGAGTCTACGAGCAGTACTTC. Encoded protein: CASSSRDRGPRVYEQYF.

DNA for the CDR3: TGTGCCAGCACCCTACGGGTCTACACTAGCGGCCACAATGAGCAGTTCTTC. Translating it yields CASTLRVYTSGHNEQFF. V usage is TRBV27 and J usage is TRBJ2-1; 8 positions agree with TRBD2. The germline V gene has CDR1 MNHEY and CDR2 SMNVEV (reference sequence). CDR3 length equals 17 residues. V dropped 7 bases and J dropped 5; count of bases not matched to a gene: 16.

This chain uses TRBV19 with TRBJ1-2; 7 nucleotides match TRBD1. The CDR3 runs to 13 residues. Looked up from germline, CDR1 is LNHDA and CDR2 is SQIVND (reference sequence). Trimming cost V 5 bases and J 3 bases; bases outside gene matches: 3. In nucleotides, the CDR3 is TGTGCCAGTAGTGCTGACAGGGACTATGGCTACACCTTC. This gives the protein CASSADRDYGYTF.

The CDR3 here is CASSSPDRASYGYTF. Here the CDR3 DNA reads TGTGCCAGCAGCTCCCCTGACAGGGCGTCCTATGGCTACACCTTC. The chain links TRBV7-9 to TRBJ1-2; TRBD1 matches 7 bases. The CDR3 extends over 15 amino acids. The germline V gene has CDR1 SEHNR and CDR2 FQNEAQ (reference sequence). V trimming: 4 bases; J trimming: 4 bases; junction bases outside the gene matches: 9.

The chain carries TRBV7-2 and TRBJ2-3, with 8 bases that match TRBD1. V gave up 6 bases and J gave up 4 bases; unmatched junction bases: 12. Germline V gene sequence: CDR1 SGHTA, CDR2 FQGNSA. The CDR3 sequence is 16 residues long. This chain's CDR3 is CASRIPVDRGADTQYF. CDR3 in DNA: TGTGCCAGCAGGATCCCGGTCGACAGGGGCGCAGATACGCAGTATTTT.

V usage is TRBV7-2 and J usage is TRBJ2-3; 8 bases are shared with TRBD2. Trimming cost V 10 bases and J 1 base; bases outside gene matches: 4. From germline, CDR1 is SGHTA and CDR2 FQGNSA. This CDR3 spans 13 amino acids. CDR3 sequence (DNA): TGTGCCACCGGGGGGGTAGGCACAGATACGCAGTATTTT. Its protein product is CATGGVGTDTQYF.

As regards this clone: An end of the junction differs from the germline gene, which may be a read error. The chain carries TRBV5-1 and TRBJ2-3, with D perhaps TRBD2 (5 bases). The CDR3 is made up of 17 amino acids. Germline V lookup: CDR1 SGHRS, CDR2 YFSETQ. This CDR3 reads CASSLGPLGSSRDTQYF. The CDR3 DNA sequence: TGCGCCAGCAGCTTGGGGCCCCTTGGTTCTAGCAGAGATACGCAGTATTTT.

The rearrangement joins TRBV28 to TRBJ2-7, with 8 bases fitting TRBD1. This CDR3 region has 14 residues. Germline V lookup: CDR1 MDHEN, CDR2 SYDVKM. The V gene end was trimmed by 5 bases and the J gene end by 5 bases; junction bases not matched to a gene: 8. CDR3 region: CASSLTGAEDEQYF. Here the CDR3 DNA reads TGTGCCAGCAGTCTGACAGGGGCGGAAGACGAGCAGTACTTC. The whole variable domain, filled in from reference TRBV28 and TRBJ2-7, reads DVKVTQSSRYLVKRTGEKVFLECVQDMDHENMFWYRQDPGLGLRLIYFSYDVKMKEKGDIPEGYSVSREKKERFSLILESASTNQTSMYLCASSLTGAEDEQYFGPGTRLTVT.

This clone was seen only a few times. The chain is built from TRBV4-1 and TRBJ2-1; 7 nucleotides match TRBD2. Germline CDR1 reads MGHRA; CDR2 reads YSYEKL. Trimming at V came to 1 base and at J to 3 bases, leaving 12 bases not matched to a gene. The CDR3 loop spans 18 amino acids. The CDR3 region is CASSQGRLAGGVYNEQFF. CDR3 DNA sequence: TGCGCCAGCAGCCAAGGGAGACTAGCAGGAGGGGTCTACAATGAGCAGTTCTTC.

As regards this clone: Other DNA sequences in the same sample also yield this CDR3. This chain connects TRBV11-2 to TRBJ2-5; possible D gene TRBD2, 5 bases. V was cut by 1 base and J by 5 bases, with 8 bases left in between. The germline CDR1 and CDR2 sequences are SGHAT and FQNNGV. The length of the CDR3 is 13 residues. The CDR3 here is CASSLGGLETQYF. CDR3 nucleotides: TGTGCCAGCAGCTTAGGAGGGTTGGAGACCCAGTACTTC.

This clone was observed a few times. This chain links TRBV5-6 with TRBJ1-3; weak D call: TRBD1 (5 bases). V lost 2 bases and J 1 base, leaving 13 bases between the germline ends. The V gene's germline CDR1 is SGHDT and CDR2 YYEEEE. CDR3 size: 16 residues. For the CDR3, the DNA is TGTGCCAGCAGCTTCGGGACCGGGGGATCTGGAAACACCATATATTTT. It encodes CASSFGTGGSGNTIYF.

V is TRBV7-8 and J is TRBJ2-3, with D uncertain. The CDR3 consists of 12 residues. Looked up from germline, CDR1 is SGHVS and CDR2 is FQNEAQ. Between the trimmed V and J ends, which lost 3 bases and 5 bases, there was a span of 6 bases. CDR3 protein: CASSFSEDTQYF. The CDR3 bases are TGTGCCAGCAGCTTTAGTGAAGATACGCAGTATTTT.

The chain couples TRBV19 to TRBJ2-1; D ambiguous. From germline, CDR1 is LNHDA and CDR2 SQIVND (reference sequence). Deletions cut 1 base from V and 7 bases from J, with 14 bases between. This CDR3 region has 15 residues. The CDR3 sequence: CASSIGRLSGNEQFF. CDR3 nucleotides: TGTGCCAGTAGTATAGGTCGCCTATCCGGGAATGAGCAGTTCTTC. Together with reference TRBV19 and TRBJ2-1, the CDR3 gives the full variable domain: DGGITQSPKYLFRKEGQNVTLSCEQNLNHDAMYWYRQDPGQGLRLIYYSQIVNDFQKGDIAEGYSVSREKKESFPLTVTSAQKNPTAFYLCASSIGRLSGNEQFFGPGTRLTVL.

CDR3 amino acids: CASSYSGVGGTEAFF. The DNA of the CDR3 is TGTGCCAGCAGTTACTCGGGGGTGGGGGGCACTGAAGCTTTCTTT. The chain uses TRBV6-5 and TRBJ1-1; maybe TRBD1 (5 bases). Germline values: CDR1 MNHEY, CDR2 SVGAGI. There are 15 residues in the CDR3. V lost 0 bases and J lost 4, with 12 bases in between.

CDR3 loop: CASSSMVGASGALGAQYF. For the CDR3, the DNA is TGTGCCAGCAGCTCAATGGTGGGGGCCTCCGGGGCCCTGGGGGCCCAGTACTTC. This chain connects TRBV5-4 to TRBJ2-5; D may be TRBD1 (6 bases). This CDR3 has 18 amino acids. Trimming took 3 bases from V and 9 from J, leaving 30 bases between them. Germline CDR1 and CDR2: SGHNT and YYREEE (reference sequence).

J is TRBJ2-4 and V is TRBV7-2; 8 bases are shared with TRBD1. The CDR3 loop spans 14 amino acids. Trimming removed 5 bases from V and 3 bases from J; junction bases left unmatched: 3. CDR1 and CDR2 (germline): SGHTA, FQGNSA. For the CDR3, the DNA is TGTGCCAGCAGCCCGACAGGGGTCAAAAACATTCAGTACTTC. Amino acid sequence: CASSPTGVKNIQYF.

This clone occurred once. Germline and junction disagree at one end, which may indicate a read error. The chain employs TRBV6-5 and TRBJ1-3, with D possibly being TRBD1 (6 bases). This CDR3 is 14 amino acids long. CDR1 and CDR2 (germline): MNHEY, SVGAGI. The chain's CDR3 is CATRPGHSGNTIYF. CDR3 nucleotides: TGTGCCACTCGACCGGGACATTCTGGCAACACCATATATTTT.

The rearrangement links TRBV9 to TRBJ2-1; D not resolved. The germline V and J ends were trimmed by 0 bases and 0 bases, with 4 bases remaining between them. In germline, CDR1 is SGDLS, CDR2 YYNGEE. The length of the CDR3 is 14 residues. The CDR3 loop is CASSVDSSYNEQFF. CDR3 sequence (DNA): TGTGCCAGCAGCGTAGACTCCTCCTACAATGAGCAGTTCTTC.

The J gene is TRBJ2-3, the V gene TRBV19; 7 positions match TRBD1. Germline V CDR1 and CDR2: LNHDA, SQIVND (reference sequence). Trimming removed 0 bases from V and 0 bases from J; junction bases left unmatched: 3. CDR3 length: 16 residues. The CDR3 sequence is CASSIDRTGSTDTQYF. CDR3 nucleotides: TGTGCCAGTAGTATAGATCGGACAGGAAGCACAGATACGCAGTATTTT.

The chain carries TRBV28 and TRBJ2-2, with 7 positions matching TRBD1. The CDR3 sequence is 13 residues long. The germline CDR1 and CDR2 sequences are MDHEN and SYDVKM. V lost 7 bases to trimming and J lost 4 bases; unmatched junction nucleotides: 3. CDR3 in DNA: TGTGCCAGCATTACAGGGGCCACCGGGGAGCTGTTTTTT. Translated: CASITGATGELFF.

The CDR3 coding sequence is TGTGCCAGCAGCGCCGTGGGAGGGCGTATTTGGACCTTC. This translates into CASSAVGGRIWTF. The chain couples TRBV5-5 to TRBJ1-2; D is ambiguous. CDR3 length: 13 residues. The germline V gene encodes CDR1 SGHKS and CDR2 YYEKEE (reference sequence). With 4 bases removed from V and 14 bases from J, the gap between germline ends came to 21 bases.

The rearrangement joins TRBV11-2 to TRBJ2-5; 9 nucleotides align to TRBD2. Germline V lookup: CDR1 SGHAT, CDR2 FQNNGV. V shed 3 bases and J 4 bases; nucleotides not matched to a gene: 3. The CDR3 totals 14 residues. CDR3 residues: CASSLAGGGETQYF. For the CDR3, the DNA is TGTGCCAGCAGCTTGGCGGGGGGGGGAGAGACCCAGTACTTC.

This clone was counted between two and nine times. V usage is TRBV7-9 and J usage is TRBJ2-3; TRBD1 is a possible D gene (6 bases). Trimming pared 5 bases from V and 5 bases from J, leaving 11 bases between. The CDR3 covers 13 residues. Looked up from germline, CDR1 is SEHNR and CDR2 is FQNEAQ (reference sequence). The CDR3 spells CASSKEQGDTQYF. CDR3 DNA sequence: TGTGCCAGCAGCAAGGAACAGGGAGATACGCAGTATTTT. Together with reference TRBV7-9 and TRBJ2-3, the CDR3 gives the full variable domain: DTGVSQNPRHKITKRGQNVTFRCDPISEHNRLYWYRQTLGQGPEFLTYFQNEAQLEKSRLLSDRFSAERPKGSFSTLEIQRTEQGDSAMYLCASSKEQGDTQYFGPGTRLTVL.

The chain links TRBV20-1 to TRBJ2-5, with D hard to call. The CDR3 loop spans 11 amino acids. CDR1 and CDR2 (germline): DFQATT, SNEGSKA (reference sequence). V lost 5 bases, J lost 5 bases, and 9 bases lay in between. The CDR3 region has the DNA TGCAGTGCTTCCAACGGGGAGACCCAGTACTTC. Amino acid sequence: CSASNGETQYF.

The chain employs TRBV7-2 and TRBJ2-7, with TRBD1 matching 7 bases. The CDR3 totals 14 residues. Germline-derived CDR1 and CDR2 are SGHTA and FQGNSA. V shed 6 bases and J 2 bases; nucleotides not matched to a gene: 7. The CDR3 coding sequence is TGTGCCAGCAGTTCGGACAGGCAACCCTACGAGCAGTACTTC. Translated: CASSSDRQPYEQYF.

The chain recombines TRBV7-3 with TRBJ2-3, with 7 bases identical to TRBD1. This CDR3 has 14 residues. V shed 5 bases, J shed 4 bases, and the junction held 6 bases outside the gene matches. Germline CDR1 and CDR2: SGHTA and FQGTGA. The CDR3 is CASSPRQGSDTQYF. CDR3 DNA: TGTGCCAGCAGCCCGCGACAGGGTTCAGATACGCAGTATTTT.

The V gene is TRBV6-6, the J gene TRBJ2-7; D gene uncertain. Germline-derived CDR1 and CDR2 are MNHNY and SVGAGI (reference sequence). V was clipped by 3 bases and J by 3 bases, with 9 bases between them. CDR3 length: 13 residues. CDR3 nucleotides: TGTGCCAGCAGTTATGACACTTACTACGAGCAGTACTTC. This translates into CASSYDTYYEQYF.